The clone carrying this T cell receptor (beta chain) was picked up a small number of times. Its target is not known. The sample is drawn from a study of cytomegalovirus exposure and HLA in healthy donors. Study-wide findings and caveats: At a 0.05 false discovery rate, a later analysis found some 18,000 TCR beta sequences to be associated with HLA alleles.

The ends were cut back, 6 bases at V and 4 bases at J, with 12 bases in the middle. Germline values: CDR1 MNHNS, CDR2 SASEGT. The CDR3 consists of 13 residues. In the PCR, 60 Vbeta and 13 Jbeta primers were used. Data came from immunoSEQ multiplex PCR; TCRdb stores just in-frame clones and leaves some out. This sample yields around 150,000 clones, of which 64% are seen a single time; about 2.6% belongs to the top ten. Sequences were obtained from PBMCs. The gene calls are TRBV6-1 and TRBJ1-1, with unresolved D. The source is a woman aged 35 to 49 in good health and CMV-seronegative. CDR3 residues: CASSPAGVTEAFF. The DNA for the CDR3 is TGTGCCAGCAGCCCGGCCGGGGTCACTGAAGCTTTCTTT.